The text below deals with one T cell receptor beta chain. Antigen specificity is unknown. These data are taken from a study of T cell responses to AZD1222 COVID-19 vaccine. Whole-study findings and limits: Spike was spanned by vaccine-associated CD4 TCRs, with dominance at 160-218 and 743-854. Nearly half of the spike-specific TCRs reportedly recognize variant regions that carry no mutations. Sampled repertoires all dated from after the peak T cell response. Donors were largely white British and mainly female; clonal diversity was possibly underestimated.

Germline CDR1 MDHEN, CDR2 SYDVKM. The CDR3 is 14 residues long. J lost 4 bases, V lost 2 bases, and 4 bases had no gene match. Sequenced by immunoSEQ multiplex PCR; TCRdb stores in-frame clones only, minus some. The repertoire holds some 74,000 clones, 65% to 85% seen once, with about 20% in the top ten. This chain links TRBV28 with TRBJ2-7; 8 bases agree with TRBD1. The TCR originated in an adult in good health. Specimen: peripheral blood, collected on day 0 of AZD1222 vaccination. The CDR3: CASSLGGQEYEQYF. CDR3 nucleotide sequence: TGTGCCAGCAGTTTAGGGGGACAGGAGTACGAGCAGTACTTC.